The following is a T cell receptor (beta chain) sequence with its context. The antigen is undetermined. Genes and germline are mouse. Read sequence stops 1 residue before the CDR3 end, and the germline J gene provides the missing end. The data derive from a study of tissue T cells after allogeneic stem cell transplantation. Study-level points and caveats: Only a limited share of tissue TCRs appeared in blood or spleen.

Assay: immunoSEQ multiplex PCR; the TCRdb copy retains only in-frame clones and omits some. In the table there are several thousand clones, around 40% of which are singletons. The time point denotes: mouse harvest day 7 after allogeneic transplant. Tail vein injection delivered 10^7 T-cell-depleted bone marrow cells and 10^6 splenic CD5+ T cells. B6 (H2b) cells into BALB/c (H2d) mice; tissues taken at day 7 or 14. V was clipped by 1 base and J by 7 bases; unmatched bases: 6. The CDR3 covers 14 residues. Germline V gives CDR1 SNHLY, CDR2 FYNGKV (reference sequence). The sequenced sample consisted of skin. The chain is built from TRBV3 and TRBJ2-7; 8 bases align to TRBD2. This receptor was obtained from a female BALB/c mouse given C57BL/6 T cells with graft-versus-host disease after an allogeneic hematopoietic cell transplant. The chain's CDR3 is CASSLVGGAWEQYF. CDR3 bases read: TGTGCCAGCAGCTTAGTGGGGGGGGCATGGGAACAGTAC.